One T cell receptor (beta chain) is described in this entry. The antigen remains unidentified. The sample comes from a study of shared clonotypes between healthy human individuals. Study in general: Plates per donor: three CD4 naive, three CD4 memory, two CD8 naive, one CD8 memory. General study results and limits: Several donors held approximately 4.6% of naive CD4 clonotypes in common.

Assay used: immunoSEQ multiplex PCR; TCRdb lists only in-frame clones, some missing. The sample contains 2 million to 3 million clones, over 85% of which appear only once. Germline V gene sequence: CDR1 LGHNT, CDR2 FRNRAP. This CDR3 has 13 residues. Trimming left V 0 bases short and J 1 base short, with 3 bases between. This TCR was sampled from a man younger than 35 in good health. Some clones in this sample may be carry-over from other donors' samples. Sequenced sample: naive CD4+ T cells from PBMCs. Specified subset: CD45RA+ positively selected. This rearrangement joins TRBV12-5 to TRBJ1-1; D is unresolved. The CDR3 bases are TGTGCTAGTGGTTTGGTGGGGAACACTGAAGCTTTCTTT. This translates into CASGLVGNTEAFF.